One sample yielded the 16 T cell receptor beta chains listed below, sequenced in a study of T cell clusters in autoimmune cytopenias (dated by TCRdb to about 2019). Reads for this sample came from an Illumina MiSeq. TRB rearrangements were amplified by multiplex PCR following a touch-down protocol, with the TRB-A and TRB-B primer pools mixed in one tube. After the reads were reprocessed by TCRdb, one entry was made per CDR3 protein sequence, with no DNA. This sample's table has entries for about 8,200 distinct CDR3 sequences. The ten top clones hold 25% to 35% of the sample. Per sample, around 230 ng of peripheral blood genomic DNA, approximately 38,000 genome equivalents, was used for TRB amplification. What was sequenced was peripheral blood. The source of these receptors is a human donor with an autoimmune cytopenia or autoimmune hepatitis (not recorded which).

The rearrangement uses TRBV5-4 and TRBJ1-1. The CDR3 has 14 residues. Germline values: CDR1 SGHNT, CDR2 YYREEE (reference sequence). The CDR3 sequence is CASSFRPMNTEAFF.

The chain joins TRBV11-2 to TRBJ2-7; lacking DNA, the TRBD2 call made by TCRdb goes unchecked. The length of the CDR3 is 16 residues. Germline-derived CDR1 and CDR2 are SGHAT and FQNNGV. The CDR3 protein is CASRPLAGVGNYEQYF.

The chain carries TRBV5-4 and TRBJ1-1; TCRdb's assignment of TRBD1 cannot be checked, as there is no DNA. This CDR3 comprises 15 residues. Germline V gene lookup returns CDR1 SGHNT and CDR2 YYREEE (reference sequence). The chain's CDR3 is CASSDPGRLNTEAFF.

V and J are TRBV7-9 and TRBJ1-3. The length of the CDR3 is 15 residues. Germline CDR1 and CDR2: SEHNR and FQNEAQ (reference sequence). CDR3 sequence reads: CASSLLGGGRNTIYF.

This clonotype is classed as medium-sized by frequency. The genes are TRBV30 and TRBJ2-1; with no DNA, the TCRdb D assignment of TRBD1 cannot be verified. CDR3 length: 14 amino acids. Germline values: CDR1 GTSNPN, CDR2 SVGIG (reference sequence). CDR3 in amino acids: CAWTPADRVDEQFF. Based on the CDR3 plus reference TRBV30 and TRBJ2-1, the full variable domain is SQTIHQWPATLVQPVGSPLSLECTVEGTSNPNLYWYRQAAGRGLQLLFYSVGIGQISSEVPQNLSASRPQDRQFILSSKKLLLSDSGFYLCAWTPADRVDEQFFGPGTRLTVL.

V usage is TRBV7-9 and J usage is TRBJ1-4. In germline, CDR1 is SEHNR, CDR2 FQNEAQ (reference sequence). CDR3 length: 13 residues. CDR3 loop: CASSFGRGEKLFF.

This clonotype is labeled medium-sized based on frequency. The chain has TRBV30 and TRBJ1-2; as DNA is missing, the TRBD1 call by TCRdb cannot be tested. The CDR3 spans 14 residues. Germline V gene data show CDR1 as GTSNPN and CDR2 as SVGIG (reference sequence). This chain's CDR3 is CAWSPQDSLYGYTF.

The genes are TRBV6-1 and TRBJ2-7; TCRdb calls TRBD2, which cannot be checked without DNA. The CDR3 length is 15 residues. Germline CDR1 is MNHNS and CDR2 is SASEGT. This chain's CDR3 is CASSVETSGSYEQYF.

This chain joins TRBV11-2 and TRBJ2-2. The V gene's germline CDR1 is SGHAT and CDR2 FQNNGV. This CDR3 comprises 15 residues. The CDR3 reads CASSPYNLNTGELFF.

V and J are TRBV19 and TRBJ1-1. The CDR3 has 11 amino acids. The germline V gene has CDR1 LNHDA and CDR2 SQIVND (reference sequence). The CDR3 here is CASSTVQSAFF.

By frequency, this clonotype registers medium-sized. The genes are TRBV29-1 and TRBJ2-7. CDR1 is SQVTM and CDR2 is ANQGSEA in the germline V gene. There are 14 residues in the CDR3. The CDR3 sequence is CSVDRFGSSYEQYF.

This clonotype is classed as medium-sized by frequency. The V gene is TRBV29-1, the J gene TRBJ1-2; the TRBD1 assignment by TCRdb is unverifiable without DNA. Germline CDR1 reads SQVTM; CDR2 reads ANQGSEA. The CDR3 has 13 residues. This CDR3 is CSVESGENYGYTF. The variable domain in full, with the rest retrieved from reference TRBV29-1 and TRBJ1-2, is SAVISQKPSRDICQRGTSLTIQCQVDSQVTMMFWYRQQPGQSLTLIATANQGSEATYESGFVIDKFPISRPNLTFSTLTVSNMSPEDSSIYLCSVESGENYGYTFGSGTRLTVV.

This chain uses TRBV6-1 with TRBJ2-5. The CDR3 runs to 15 residues. The V gene's germline CDR1 is MNHNS and CDR2 SASEGT. The CDR3 reads CASIKTPQHGETQYF.

V and J are TRBV12-3 or TRBV12-4 and TRBJ1-2; lacking DNA, the TRBD1 call made by TCRdb goes unchecked. The CDR3 runs to 12 residues. The CDR3 region is CASRMDIGGYTF.

The chain recombines TRBV5-6 with TRBJ2-7; TCRdb proposes TRBD1, but this gene call is untestable without DNA. The CDR3 runs to 14 residues. Germline V CDR1 and CDR2: SGHDT, YYEEEE. The CDR3 reads CASSPVAGSYEQYF.

The chain couples TRBV5-4 to TRBJ1-2; as DNA is missing, the TRBD1 call by TCRdb cannot be tested. Per germline, CDR1 SGHNT and CDR2 YYREEE (reference sequence). This CDR3 is built from 14 residues. CDR3: CASTRDPVYDGYTF.